This entry lists 2 T cell receptor beta chains sequenced from one sample in a study of cytomegalovirus exposure and HLA in healthy donors. 60 Vbeta and 13 Jbeta primers were used in PCR. Assay: immunoSEQ multiplex PCR; the TCRdb copy retains only in-frame clones and omits some. This sample has fewer than 150,000 clones, with over 75% found just once. The sample consisted of PBMCs. Receptors originate from a male donor in good health and CMV-seronegative.

The rearrangement uses TRBV30 and TRBJ1-1, with D unclear. Germline V lookup: CDR1 GTSNPN, CDR2 SVGIG (reference sequence). This CDR3 has 12 amino acids. V lost 0 bases and J 6 bases, leaving 8 bases between the germline ends. CDR3 region: CAWSVLSSEAFF. Here the CDR3 DNA reads TGTGCCTGGAGTGTGTTGAGTTCTGAAGCTTTCTTT.

This chain uses TRBV4-3 with TRBJ2-7; 7 positions match TRBD2. The CDR3 consists of 14 residues. The ends lost 0 bases at V and 6 bases at J; junction bases unmatched: 5. Germline CDR1 reads LGHNA; CDR2 reads YSLEER. The CDR3 here is CASSQDRLATEQYF. The CDR3 DNA reads as TGCGCCAGCAGCCAAGACCGACTAGCCACCGAGCAGTACTTC.